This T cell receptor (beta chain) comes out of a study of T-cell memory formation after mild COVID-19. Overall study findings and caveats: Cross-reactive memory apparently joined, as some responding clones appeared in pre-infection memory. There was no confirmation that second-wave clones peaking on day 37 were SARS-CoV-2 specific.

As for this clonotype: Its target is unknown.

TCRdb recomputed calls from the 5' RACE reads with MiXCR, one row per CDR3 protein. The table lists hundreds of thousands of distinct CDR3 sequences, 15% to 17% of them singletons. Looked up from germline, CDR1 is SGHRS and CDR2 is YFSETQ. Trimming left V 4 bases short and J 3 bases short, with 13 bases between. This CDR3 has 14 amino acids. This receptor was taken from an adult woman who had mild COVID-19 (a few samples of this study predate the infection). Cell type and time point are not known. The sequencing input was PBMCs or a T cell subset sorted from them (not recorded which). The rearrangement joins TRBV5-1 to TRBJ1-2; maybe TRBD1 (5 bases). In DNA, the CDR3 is TGCGCCAGCAGCCAGAGGGGATTGGACTATGGCTACACCTTC. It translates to CASSQRGLDYGYTF.